This note documents a single TCR beta chain sequence. This specimen belongs to a study of blood T cells in healthy people across ages. This CDR3 has 13 amino acids. From germline, CDR1 is MNHNS and CDR2 SASEGT. The use of a sample-barcoded 5' primer and a J-beta primer mix characterized a second PCR of about 7 to 12 cycles. MiXCR, run by TCRdb on the 5' RACE reads, gives a single entry per CDR3 protein. The sample contains approximately 940,000 distinct CDR3 sequences, 45% to 50% of which appear only once. J is TRBJ2-5 and V is TRBV6-1; 7 bases align to TRBD2. The J call is uncertain, as TRBJ2-7 better fits the DNA end. The TCR comes from a man aged 25 to 40 in good health. Sequences were obtained from blood. The CDR3 coding sequence is TGTGCCAGCGCCGGGACTACCACCTACGAGCAGTACTTC. Translation gives CASAGTTTYEQYF.